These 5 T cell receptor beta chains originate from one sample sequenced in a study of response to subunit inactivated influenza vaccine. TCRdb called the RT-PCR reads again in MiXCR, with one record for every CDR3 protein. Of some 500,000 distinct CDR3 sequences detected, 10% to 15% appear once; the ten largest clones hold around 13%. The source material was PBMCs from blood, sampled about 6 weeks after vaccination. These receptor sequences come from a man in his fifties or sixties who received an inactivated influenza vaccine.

DNA for the CDR3: TGTGCCAGCAGCCCCACTTTTCAGCTAGCCAAAAACATTCAGTACTTC. It specifies CASSPTFQLAKNIQYF. This chain joins TRBV6-1 and TRBJ2-4, with D uncertain. CDR1 is MNHNS and CDR2 is SASEGT in the germline V gene. The CDR3 contains 16 residues. The V end lost 6 bases, the J end lost 0 bases, and 15 bases lay between the germline ends.

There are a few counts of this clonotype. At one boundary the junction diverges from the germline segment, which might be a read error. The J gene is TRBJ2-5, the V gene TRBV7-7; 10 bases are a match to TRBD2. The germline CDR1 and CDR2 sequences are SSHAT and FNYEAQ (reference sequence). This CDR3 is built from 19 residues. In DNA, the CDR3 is TGTGCTAGCAGCTTGTCATTGGTAGCGGGGGGACCCTATACAGAGACCCAGTACTTC. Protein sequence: CASSLSLVAGGPYTETQYF.

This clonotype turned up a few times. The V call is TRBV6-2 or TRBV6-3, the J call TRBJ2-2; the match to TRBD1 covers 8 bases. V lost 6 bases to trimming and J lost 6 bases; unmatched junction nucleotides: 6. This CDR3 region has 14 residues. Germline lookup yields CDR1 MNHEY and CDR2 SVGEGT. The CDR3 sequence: CASRRTGSPGELFF. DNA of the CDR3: TGTGCCAGCAGGAGGACAGGGAGTCCCGGGGAGCTGTTTTTT.

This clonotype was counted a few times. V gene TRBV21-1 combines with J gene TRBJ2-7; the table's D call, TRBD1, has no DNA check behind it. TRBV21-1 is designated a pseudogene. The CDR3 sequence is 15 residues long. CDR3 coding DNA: TGTGCCAGCAGCAAAGTGGGGGTCTCCTCCTACGAGCAGTACTTC. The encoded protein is CASSKVGVSSYEQYF.

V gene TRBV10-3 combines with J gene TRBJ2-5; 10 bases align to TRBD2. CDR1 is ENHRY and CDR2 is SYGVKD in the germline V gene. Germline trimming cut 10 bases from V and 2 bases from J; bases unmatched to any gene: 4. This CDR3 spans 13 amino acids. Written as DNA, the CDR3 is TGTGCCAGCGGACTAGCGGCTCAAGAGACCCAGTACTTC. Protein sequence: CASGLAAQETQYF.